This T cell receptor beta chain was sequenced in a study of technical replicates of blood from a few donors. The CDR3 extends over 16 amino acids. The V and J ends lost 1 base and 0 bases respectively, with 9 bases between them. Looked up from germline, CDR1 is MNHNS and CDR2 is SASEGT. TCRdb's copy holds only in-frame clones and misses some; the assay was immunoSEQ multiplex PCR. The top ten hold roughly 5% of the sample, which has 62,000 or so clones, around 87% seen once. Sequenced sample: PBMCs. The chain has TRBV6-1 and TRBJ1-4; maybe TRBD1 (5 bases). The receptor's source is a human donor in good health. Some clones in this sample may be carry-over from other donors' samples. CDR3 nucleotide sequence: TGTGCCAGCAGTGAAGGAACAGGATCAACTAATGAAAAACTGTTTTTT. It codes for CASSEGTGSTNEKLFF.